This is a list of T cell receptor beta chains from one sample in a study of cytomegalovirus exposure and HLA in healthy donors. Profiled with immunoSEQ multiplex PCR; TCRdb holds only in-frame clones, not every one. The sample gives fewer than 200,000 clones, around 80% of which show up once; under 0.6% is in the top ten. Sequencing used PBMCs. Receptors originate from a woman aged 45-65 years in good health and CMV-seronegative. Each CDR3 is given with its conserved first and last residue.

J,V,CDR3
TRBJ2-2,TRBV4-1,CASSQFGGGAKELFF
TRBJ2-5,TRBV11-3,CASSRTSGTETQYF
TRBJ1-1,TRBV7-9,CASSFGRTEAFF
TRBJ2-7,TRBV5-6,CASSLGQEQYF
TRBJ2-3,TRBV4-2,CASSRDRKPTDTQYF
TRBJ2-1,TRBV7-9,CASSLELGLGYNEQFF
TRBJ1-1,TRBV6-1,CASSLNRRPNTEAFF
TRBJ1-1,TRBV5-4,CASRKGFNGGTEAFF
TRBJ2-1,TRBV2,CASSVAGGGALNEQFF
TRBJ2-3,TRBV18,CASSEDRRVPDTQYF
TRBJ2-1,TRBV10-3,CATATGGPNNEQFF
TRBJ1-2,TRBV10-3,CAISESQAYGYTF
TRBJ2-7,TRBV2,CASSASGTSGRYEQYF
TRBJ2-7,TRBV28,CASSLPSKGSPLYEQYF
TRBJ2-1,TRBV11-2,CASSLLSGRHTSYNEQFF
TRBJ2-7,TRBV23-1,CASSQSLQGAADYRYEQYF
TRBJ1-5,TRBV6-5,CASSEPGANQPQHF
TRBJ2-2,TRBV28,CASIGGGGSNTGELFF
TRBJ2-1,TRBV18,CASSPRIAPYNEQFF